This T cell receptor (beta chain) appears in the sequencing data of a study of blood T cell repertoires in COVID-19. V was cut by 2 bases and J by 8 bases, with 15 bases left in between. The CDR3 totals 14 residues. Germline V gene lookup returns CDR1 LNHDA and CDR2 SQIVND (reference sequence). Produced via immunoSEQ multiplex PCR; TCRdb's table is partial and in-frame only. The sample lists approximately 30,000 clones; around nine tenths were seen once. The TCR was taken from a human donor with active COVID-19. The donor label of this sample is uncertain. Sequenced material: peripheral blood. The chain joins TRBV19 to TRBJ1-2; D gene ambiguous. Here the CDR3 reads CASSIHLRRGGYTF. DNA of the CDR3: TGTGCCAGTAGTATACATCTCCGTCGAGGAGGCTACACCTTC.